The TCR beta chain described here comes from a study of shared clonotypes between healthy human individuals (dated by TCRdb to 2020 to 2022). Context from the whole study: The cohort comprised two women and a few men aged 18 to 49 years. Per donor, three plates each were used for CD4 naive and CD4 memory, two for CD8 naive, and one for CD8 memory. To estimate repertoire size and how much clonotype sharing occurs between individuals, the study deeply sequenced the blood TCR repertoires of roughly 5 healthy adults. Different laboratories and diverse techniques were used to prepare libraries and sequence TCR repertoires, to increase sequencing depth and limit assay-specific biases. Between about 0.8 and 9.5 billion PBMCs per donor were obtained by leukapheresis. The full study reports these points: Sharing across a few donors was observed for approximately 5% of naive CD4, over 3% of naive CD8, over 2% of memory CD4, and around 0.44% of memory CD8 clonotypes. Because the study included a small number of donors, the genetic and exposure-history diversity represented was limited. Incomplete sequencing was indicated by rarefaction of sorted-subset datasets, despite the large sequencing depth. Based on pairwise subsampling, the degree of clonotype sharing among donors was expected to be affected by sequencing depth. Only blood was sampled, and tissue TCR repertoires likely differ from those in blood. Naive subsets generally had larger estimated clonotype richness than memory subsets. Higher generation probabilities were observed for clonotypes shared by all four sorted-subset donors than for non-shared clonotypes.

Donors were healthy HIV-negative adults with no recently reported acute infections or vaccinations. Every donor was a Caucasian adult living in Nashville, Tennessee, USA. CD4+ T cells were enriched by magnetic negative selection, after which naive cells were positively selected on CD45RA and the negative fraction was taken as the memory subset. Blood was collected by leukapheresis, and PBMCs were isolated by Ficoll-Histopaque density gradient centrifugation and then cryopreserved in liquid nitrogen vapor phase. Analytical flow cytometry was used to check the purity and quantity of each magnetically sorted T cell population. Genomic DNA was isolated from every sorted fraction and measured by UV absorbance on a Nanodrop 2000c. TCR CDR3 regions were amplified from genomic DNA by multiplex PCR using the deep immunoSEQ assay. Extracted genomic DNA from each cell subset was spread evenly across all wells of several immunoSEQ 96-well plates, with each plate serving as a replicate. For sorted subsets, each replicate PCR was loaded with roughly 190 ng genomic DNA, equivalent to some 27,000 T cell genomes. The purified libraries were quantified using a Qubit 3.0 fluorometer, sized with a Bioanalyzer 2100, and then quantified again using the KAPA Library Quantification kit. Every immunoSEQ 96-well plate was sequenced on a separate single-read 150-cycle Illumina NextSeq 550 flow cell. The paper's data handling went like this. Because the immunoSEQ output held only junctional sequences and lacked quality scores, the filtering could not match the filtering applied to full-length reads. To assign V/J genes and CDR3, sequences were annotated against IMGT germline references using PyIR, a Python wrapper for IgBLAST v1.9. Reads were filtered out if the reads had weak V/J assignments (E-value above 1e-6), no CDR3, stop codons, out-of-frame junctions, or ambiguous translated residues. A V3J clonotype was defined by an identical inferred V gene, J gene, and CDR3 amino acid sequence. Percentage overlap between repertoires was calculated by dividing the number of shared unique clonotypes by the size of the smaller repertoire. Repertoire richness was assessed with RTK rarefaction, the Chao1 estimator, and Recon v2.1 estimates of unobserved clonotypes. For all TCRbeta clonotypes obtained by the gDNA method from several donors, generation probabilities were computed with OLGA. The table was pulled from immuneACCESS by TCRdb, which kept in-frame rearrangements only. Such tables lose some clones; where checked, under half of the loss comes from unresolved V genes, and the rest has no known cause. V, J and clone size are those of that table, while D and trimming were read from the DNA. The sample has a few million clones on record, 80% to 95% of them singletons. In total, the top ten clones hold under 0.45% of the sample.

From the germline V gene, CDR1 is ENHRY and CDR2 is SYGVKD. V and J lose 2 bases and 7 bases, and a span of 14 bases separates them. The CDR3 runs 14 residues from the cysteine to the phenylalanine. The retained sequence is limited to the CDR3, 42 bases, with the frame set at the first base. Of note for this clone: Its recognized antigen is unknown. Nothing much larger sits one base from this clone, and base qualities are not available.

The V gene is TRBV10-3 and the J gene is TRBJ1-2; the D segment cannot be called with confidence. Sequencing was performed on naive CD4+ T cells from PBMCs. Taken with the paper, the label for cell subset or site translates to: CD45RA+ positively selected. This receptor was taken from a young man in good health. Some clones in this sample may be carry-over from other donors' samples. The DNA is TGTGCCATCAGTGAGAGGACCCAGGATGGTGGCTACACCTTC. Translated, this gives CAISERTQDGGYTF.